Listed here is a single TCR beta chain. What it recognizes is unknown. The junction does not match germline at one end; this may be a read error. This entry belongs to a study of T cell responses to AZD1222 COVID-19 vaccine. Germline V lookup: CDR1 SSHAT, CDR2 FNYEAQ (reference sequence). CDR3 length: 15 residues. Clones were read by immunoSEQ multiplex PCR, and TCRdb kept only the in-frame ones, dropping some. The repertoire holds approximately 150,000 clones, with 90% as singletons. Study-level results: A reported finding is that nearly half of spike-specific TCRs target unmutated variant regions. Breadth and depth of Spike-specific TCRs rose after two AZD1222 doses.

The TCR comes from an adult who received the AZD1222 COVID-19 vaccine. Sequenced here: peripheral blood, sampled 28 days after the second AZD1222 dose. V is TRBV7-7 and J is TRBJ2-5, with D perhaps matching TRBD2 (5 bases). The CDR3 sequence: CASSPSSGSQETQYF. The CDR3 coding sequence is TGTGCTAGCAGCCCAAGTTCGGGGTCACAAGAGACCCAGTACTTC.